The entry below describes one TCR beta chain. This clonotype has ten or more counts. Its antigen is not yet known. One base away there is no much larger clone; base qualities are not given. The sample originates from a study of T-cell reconstitution after alpha-beta-depleted transplantation in children (dated by TCRdb to about 2016). A note on the overall study: T-cell immune reconstitution after TCRalphabeta/CD19-depleted allogeneic hematopoietic cell transplantation in children was quantitatively tracked in the study by means of TCR repertoire profiling.

CDR3 length: 14 amino acids, cysteine to phenylalanine. Only the CDR3 DNA stays, 42 bases, in frame from base 1. The trim is 7 bases for V and 5 bases for J, with a gap of 17 bases between the germline ends. CDR1 and CDR2 (SGHTA, FQGNSA) derive from the germline V gene. The library relied on PCR. Sequencing instrument: Illumina HiSeq 2500. TCR libraries were prepared with molecular barcoding, using unique molecular identifiers to normalize TCRbeta repertoire quantification. TCRdb reworked the public reads: Q25 trimming with fastp, MiXCR clone assembly, productive beta chains retained. Identical CDR3 protein sequences are pooled into one entry, listed with their most common genes and DNA. The sample table lists about 72,000 distinct CDR3 sequences, 6% to 8.5% of them with a count of one. Clones ranked in the top ten supply approximately 2.3% of the sample.

The material was PBMCs from the stem cell graft donor, obtained from the stem cell graft. The chain joins TRBV7-2 to TRBJ1-1, with TRBD1 as a weak D call on 5 bases. This clonotype was sampled from a human donor who donated a stem cell graft to a child with acute lymphoblastic leukemia. Read as DNA, the sequence is TGTGCCAGCACCAAGCCGGGGGGGTGGACTGAAGCTTTCTTT. This codes for CASTKPGGWTEAFF.